Listed here are 18 T cell receptor beta chains from one sample, sequenced in a study of blood T cells in healthy people across ages. For the second PCR, which ran for roughly 7 to 11 cycles, a sample-barcoded 5' primer and a J-beta primer mix were used. TCRdb independently ran MiXCR on the 5' RACE reads; one entry per CDR3 protein. The table shows roughly 800,000 distinct CDR3 sequences, with roughly 25% occurring only once. These data were also filed under a second study, of T cells of mothers and their children.

The material sequenced was blood. All receptors come from a boy aged 5-17 years in good health.

In regard to this clonotype: Relative to the germline gene, one junction end is altered; a read error may explain this. This sequence joins TRBV9 and TRBJ1-3, with TRBD1 as a possible D gene (5 bases). The CDR3 sequence is 15 residues long. Germline values: CDR1 SGDLS, CDR2 YYNGEE. The CDR3 region has the DNA TGTGGCAGCAGCCCCGGGAGGGGACCAGGAAACACCATATATTTT. Translating it yields CGSSPGRGPGNTIYF.

V gene TRBV9 combines with J gene TRBJ1-4, with D tentatively TRBD1 (5 bases). This CDR3 has 14 residues. Germline lookup yields CDR1 SGDLS and CDR2 YYNGEE. V lost 3 bases and J lost 11, with 17 bases in between. In DNA, the CDR3 is TGTGCCAGCAGCGCCGGGACGGAGATGAAGAAACTGTTTTTT. This translates into CASSAGTEMKKLFF.

The chain has TRBV7-6 and TRBJ2-5, with 7 bases lining up with TRBD2. The DNA end is a closer match to TRBJ2-7, so the J assignment may be wrong. The germline V gene encodes CDR1 SGHVS and CDR2 FNYEAQ. The CDR3 loop spans 15 amino acids. CDR3 nucleotide sequence: TGTGCCAGCAGCTTACGGACTAGATCCGCCTACGAGCAGTACTTC. Translated: CASSLRTRSAYEQYF.

This clonotype was detected only a few times. The chain carries TRBV27 and TRBJ1-6, with no clear D. The CDR3 is 14 residues long. V lost 7 bases and J lost 9, with 16 bases in between. The germline V gene encodes CDR1 MNHEY and CDR2 SMNVEV (reference sequence). The CDR3 reads CASTPTLTGSPLHF. CDR3 DNA: TGTGCCAGCACCCCAACCCTCACTGGTTCACCCCTCCACTTT.

This chain uses TRBV29-1 with TRBJ1-2, with 7 bases matching TRBD1. In germline, CDR1 is SQVTM, CDR2 ANQGSEA. With 6 bases clipped from V and 4 bases from J, the junction kept 11 bases outside the gene matches. This CDR3 has 14 residues. This CDR3 is CSVEPPGQSYGYTF. As DNA, the CDR3 is TGCAGCGTCGAGCCCCCGGGACAGTCCTATGGCTACACCTTC.

This sequence joins TRBV7-2 and TRBJ1-4, with 10 bases fitting TRBD1. The junction had 4 bases not matched to a gene; V was cut back by 1 base and J by 8 bases. The CDR3 has 15 amino acids. In germline, CDR1 is SGHTA, CDR2 FQGNSA. CDR3 DNA sequence: TGTGCCAGCAGCTTAGGAGGGACAGGGGACGAAAAACTGTTTTTT. Translating it yields CASSLGGTGDEKLFF.

The sample holds one count of this clonotype. The rearrangement uses TRBV2 and TRBJ2-1; D not resolved. V was pared by 4 bases and J by 0 bases, with 10 bases between. This CDR3 region has 15 residues. Germline V CDR1 and CDR2: SNHLY, FYNNEI. This chain's CDR3 is CASSVEMSSYNEQFF. In DNA, the CDR3 is TGTGCCAGCAGTGTAGAGATGAGCTCCTACAATGAGCAGTTCTTC.

The rearrangement joins TRBV29-1 to TRBJ2-5, with a tentative D call TRBD1 (5 bases). The CDR3 is 13 residues long. Trimming shortened V by 3 bases and J by 6 bases, and 14 bases separated the two germline ends. Per germline, CDR1 SQVTM and CDR2 ANQGSEA. CDR3 DNA sequence: TGCAGCGTTGATCTGACAGTGGGAAAGACCCAGTACTTC. Its protein is CSVDLTVGKTQYF.

The rearrangement uses TRBV21-1 and TRBJ2-5; the table's D call, TRBD2, was not checked against the DNA. TRBV21-1 is listed as a pseudogene. CDR3 length equals 14 residues. CDR3 sequence: CASSKVVRVPEQYF. In DNA form, the CDR3 reads TGTGCCAGCAGCAAAGTTGTGAGGGTTCCAGAGCAGTACTTC.

The table lists this clonotype with a few counts. The V gene is TRBV5-5, the J gene TRBJ1-3, with D hard to call. V was clipped by 2 bases and J by 4 bases, with 22 bases between them. CDR1 and CDR2 (germline): SGHKS, YYEKEE (reference sequence). The CDR3 totals 18 residues. CDR3 loop: CASSFLAARRSRGNTIYF. CDR3 in DNA: TGTGCCAGCAGCTTTTTGGCGGCCAGGCGGTCCCGGGGAAACACCATATATTTT.

A few counts support this clonotype. V usage is TRBV12-3 or TRBV12-4 and J usage is TRBJ2-4; D is unclear. CDR3 length: 11 residues. The V and J ends lost 1 base and 11 bases respectively, with 6 bases between them. CDR3 residues: CASSLVTVQYF. In DNA, the CDR3 is TGTGCCAGCAGTTTAGTCACGGTTCAGTACTTC.

The rearrangement joins TRBV12-3 or TRBV12-4 to TRBJ2-2, with a weak D call TRBD1 (6 bases). The germline V and J ends were trimmed by 1 base and 5 bases, with 14 bases remaining between them. The length of the CDR3 is 16 residues. CDR3 loop: CASSLVLGGYTGELFF. In nucleotides, the CDR3 is TGTGCCAGCAGTTTAGTCTTAGGGGGTTATACCGGGGAGCTGTTTTTT.

The chain uses TRBV5-1 and TRBJ2-3; 9 bases map to TRBD1. The CDR3 totals 15 residues. In germline, CDR1 is SGHRS, CDR2 YFSETQ. With V trimmed by 2 bases and J by 3 bases, 4 bases remained unmatched. CDR3 nucleotide sequence: TGCGCCAGCAGCTTCGCGGACAGGGGAACAGATACGCAGTATTTT. It translates to CASSFADRGTDTQYF.

This clonotype was counted a few times. V and J are TRBV20-1 and TRBJ1-4, with D uncertain. CDR3 size: 13 residues. Trimming left V 3 bases short and J 6 bases short, with 11 bases between. Germline CDR1 is DFQATT and CDR2 is SNEGSKA (reference sequence). This chain's CDR3 is CSASPAPDEKLFF. In nucleotides, the CDR3 is TGCAGTGCTAGCCCAGCGCCGGATGAAAAACTGTTTTTT.

The rearrangement uses TRBV12-3 or TRBV12-4 and TRBJ2-5, with D uncertain. There are 13 residues in the CDR3. V was pared by 6 bases and J by 5 bases, with 13 bases between. The CDR3 DNA sequence: TGTGCCAGCAGGGCTGATCCGTGGGAGACCCAGTACTTC. Protein: CASRADPWETQYF.

This clonotype turned up a few times. The CDR3 loop reads CSVERSQETQYF. Here the CDR3 DNA reads TGCAGCGTTGAACGCTCACAAGAGACCCAGTACTTC. V gene TRBV29-1 combines with J gene TRBJ2-5, with unresolved D. The CDR3 has 12 residues. V lost 2 bases and J 2 bases, leaving 6 bases between the germline ends. Germline CDR1 SQVTM, CDR2 ANQGSEA.

This chain links TRBV18 with TRBJ1-1; D not certain. Germline V gives CDR1 KGHSH, CDR2 LQKENI. The CDR3 is 11 residues long. Trimming removed 5 bases at V and 4 bases at J, with 5 bases between. CDR3 nucleotide sequence: TGTGCCAGCTCAGAGACCACTGAAGCTTTCTTT. It is translated as CASSETTEAFF.

This clonotype turned up a few times. The chain uses TRBV3-1 and TRBJ2-6; weak D call: TRBD1 (7 bases). Trimming left V 0 bases short and J 0 bases short, with 21 bases between. Per the germline V gene, CDR1 is LGHDT and CDR2 is YNNKEL (reference sequence). The CDR3 consists of 21 residues. CDR3 bases: TGTGCCAGCAGCCAAGATTTTTTGGGCGGGACAGCCGACTCTGGGGCCAACGTCCTGACTTTC. Translating gives CASSQDFLGGTADSGANVLTF.